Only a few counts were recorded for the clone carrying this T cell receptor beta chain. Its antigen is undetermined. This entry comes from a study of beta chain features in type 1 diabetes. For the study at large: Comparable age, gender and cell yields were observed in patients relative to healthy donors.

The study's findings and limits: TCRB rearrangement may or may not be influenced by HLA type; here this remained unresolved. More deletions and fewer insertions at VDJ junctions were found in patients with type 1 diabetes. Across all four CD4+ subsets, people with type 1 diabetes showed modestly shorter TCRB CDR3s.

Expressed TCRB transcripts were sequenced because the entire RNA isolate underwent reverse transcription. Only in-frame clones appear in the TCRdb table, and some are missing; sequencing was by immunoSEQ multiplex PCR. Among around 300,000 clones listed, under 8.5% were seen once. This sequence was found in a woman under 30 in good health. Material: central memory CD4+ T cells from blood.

CDR3 coding DNA: TGTGCCAGCAGTTCCGGGGCCAACTCCTACAATGAGCAGTTCTTC. As protein: CASSSGANSYNEQFF. The chain recombines TRBV5-4 with TRBJ2-1; the D call may be TRBD1 or TRBD2 (5 bases each). V lost 5 bases and J 0 bases, leaving 12 bases between the germline ends. CDR3 length: 15 amino acids. Germline lookup yields CDR1 SGHNT and CDR2 YYREEE (reference sequence). The full variable domain, completed using reference TRBV5-4 and TRBJ2-1, is ETGVTQSPTHLIKTRGQQVTLRCSSQSGHNTVSWYQQALGQGPQFIFQYYREEENGRGNFPPRFSGLQFPNYSSELNVNALELDDSALYLCASSSGANSYNEQFFGPGTRLTVL.